Listed below are T cell receptor beta chains from one sample, sequenced in a study of T cell changes during pregnancy in multiple sclerosis. The assay was immunoSEQ multiplex PCR, and TCRdb's table has in-frame clones only and misses some. In the table there are tens of thousands of clones, less than 95% of which are singletons. The sequencing here drew on CD8+ T cells from peripheral blood mononuclear cells, taken in the second trimester of pregnancy. The receptors stem from a female donor with multiple sclerosis, enrolled in a pregnancy study. The CDR3 runs from the conserved cysteine through the conserved F or W. The D gene is left open where the match is weak. Where a row states a size, it is once, few, many or the class of an expanded clone; other rows omit it.

v_call,d_call,clone_size,j_call,cdr3_nt,cdr3_aa
TRBV9,TRBD2,-,TRBJ2-7,TGTGCCAGCAGCGTAGGGACTAGCGGGAGGGCTGCGTACGAGCAGTACTTC,CASSVGTSGRAAYEQYF
TRBV4-1,TRBD1,-,TRBJ2-1,TGCGCCAGCAGCCAATCACAGGGGGTTTACAATGAGCAGTTCTTC,CASSQSQGVYNEQFF
TRBV7-9,TRBD1,-,TRBJ2-7,TGTGCCAGCAGCCCTCCGACAGGGACCTACGTGCAGCAGTACTTC,CASSPPTGTYVQQYF
TRBV10-1,-,-,TRBJ1-1,TGCGCCAGCAGTGAGTCGAAGGGGACTGAAGCTTTCTTT,CASSESKGTEAFF
TRBV7-8,TRBD1,-,TRBJ2-7,TGTGCCAGCAGCTTACTTAACCGGGACAGGGTCTACGAGCAGTACTTC,CASSLLNRDRVYEQYF
TRBV7-9,TRBD2,-,TRBJ2-3,TGTGCCAGCAGCCACCTAGCGGCCCCCACAGATACGCAGTATTTT,CASSHLAAPTDTQYF
TRBV18,-,once,TRBJ2-2,TGTGCCAGCTCACCCGGACAGAGCACCGGGGAGCTGTTTTTT,CASSPGQSTGELFF
TRBV18,TRBD2,-,TRBJ2-1,TGTGCCAGCTCACCGGGACTAGCGGGAGGGCCCTCCTACAATGAGCAGTTCTTC,CASSPGLAGGPSYNEQFF
TRBV18,TRBD1,-,TRBJ2-3,TGTGCCAGCTCACCTACCGGGACAGGGGAGCGGCCAGATACGCAGTATTTT,CASSPTGTGERPDTQYF
TRBV5-6,TRBD2,-,TRBJ2-1,TGTGCCAGCAGCTTGGCCTTGGACCCTAGCGGGAGGGTGAATGAGCAGTTCTTC,CASSLALDPSGRVNEQFF
TRBV11-3,TRBD2,once,TRBJ2-7,TGTGCCAGCAGCGCCCGGGACTACCCCTACGAGCAGTACTTC,CASSARDYPYEQYF
TRBV7-9,TRBD1,-,TRBJ2-6,TGTGCCAGCAGCACCGACAGGGCCCCGGCCAACGTCCTGACTTTC,CASSTDRAPANVLTF
TRBV7-9,-,-,TRBJ1-2,TGTGCCAGCAGCGGAGAGGGTTTCGGGGACTATGGCTACACCTTC,CASSGEGFGDYGYTF
TRBV29-1,-,-,TRBJ2-5,TGCATCTCAAGGGACTCAGAAGAGACCCAGTACTTC,CISRDSEETQYF
TRBV7-9,-,-,TRBJ1-1,TGTGCCAGCAGCTCCAGTCTTAAGAACACTGAAGCTTTCTTT,CASSSSLKNTEAFF
TRBV7-9,TRBD2,-,TRBJ2-3,TGTGCCAGCAGCCAACTAGCGGCGCCCACAGATACGCAGTATTTT,CASSQLAAPTDTQYF
TRBV27,-,-,TRBJ2-2,TGTGCCAGCAGTTTTCTACCCAGGGCAGCGAACACCGGGGAGCTGTTTTTT,CASSFLPRAANTGELFF
TRBV7-9,TRBD1,-,TRBJ2-1,TGTGCCAGCAGCGACCTAGACAGGGGGCTGGGCAATGAGCAGTTCTTC,CASSDLDRGLGNEQFF
TRBV29-1,TRBD1,-,TRBJ1-1,TGCAGCGCCAGAGACAGGGATGGCACTGAAGCTTTCTTT,CSARDRDGTEAFF
TRBV9,-,-,TRBJ2-7,TGTGCCAGCAGCGTAGGTTCCAGGGATTACGAGCAGTACTTC,CASSVGSRDYEQYF
TRBV7-9,-,-,TRBJ1-1,TGTGCCAGCAGCTCAGGGGTAGAGGTTGGGGGCGAAGCTTTCTTT,CASSSGVEVGGEAFF
TRBV4-1,-,-,TRBJ2-1,TGCGCCAGCAGCCAAGATGGGGGCGAGCAGTTCTTC,CASSQDGGEQFF
TRBV4-3,-,-,TRBJ2-3,TGCGCCAGCAGCCTCATCCTTCCCTGGGTAGCGGATTCTGCAGATACGCAGTATTTT,CASSLILPWVADSADTQYF
TRBV7-9,TRBD2,once,TRBJ2-4,TGTGCCAGCAGCTTAGATCCTAGCGGGAGATTAAACATTCAGTACTTC,CASSLDPSGRLNIQYF
TRBV6-4,TRBD1,-,TRBJ1-5,TGTGCCAGCAGCGGGACAGGGGGACCCCAACTCTATCAGCCCCAGCATTTT,CASSGTGGPQLYQPQHF